This T cell receptor beta chain was recovered during a study of T cell changes during pregnancy in multiple sclerosis. Sequencing used immunoSEQ multiplex PCR; TCRdb keeps in-frame clones, though not all of them. This table holds around 78,000 clones, about nine tenths found once. CDR1 and CDR2 from the germline V gene are MNHEY and SVGAGI. Trimming removed 4 bases at V and 6 bases at J, with 10 bases between. CDR3 length: 14 amino acids. Sequences were derived from peripheral blood, sampled in the third trimester of pregnancy. The rearrangement links TRBV6-5 to TRBJ1-6; tentatively, D is TRBD1 (5 bases). This TCR was recovered from a female donor in good health, enrolled as a control in a pregnancy study. DNA of the CDR3: TGTGCCAGCAGTTCCCGGGGGGTTAATTCACCCCTCCACTTT. Its translation is CASSSRGVNSPLHF.